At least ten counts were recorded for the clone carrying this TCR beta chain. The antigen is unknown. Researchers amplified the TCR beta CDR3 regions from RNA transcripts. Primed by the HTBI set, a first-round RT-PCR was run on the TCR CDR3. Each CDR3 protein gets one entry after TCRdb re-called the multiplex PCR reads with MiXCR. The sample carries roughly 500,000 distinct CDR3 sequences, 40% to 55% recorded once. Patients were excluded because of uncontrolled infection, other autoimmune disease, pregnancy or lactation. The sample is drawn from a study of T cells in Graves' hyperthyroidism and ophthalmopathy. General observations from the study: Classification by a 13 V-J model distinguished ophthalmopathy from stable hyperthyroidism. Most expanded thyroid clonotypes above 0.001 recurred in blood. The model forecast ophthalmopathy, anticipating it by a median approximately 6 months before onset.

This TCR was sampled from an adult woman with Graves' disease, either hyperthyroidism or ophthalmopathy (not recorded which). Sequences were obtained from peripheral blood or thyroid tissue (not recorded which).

The CDR3 DNA reads TGTGCCAGCAAGGGGCAGGGGGGGGCCTTGGAGACCCAGTACTTC. Translated: CASKGQGGALETQYF. The V and J genes are TRBV27 and TRBJ2-5; D possibly uses TRBD1 or TRBD2 (7 bases each). The germline V gene encodes CDR1 MNHEY and CDR2 SMNVEV (reference sequence). CDR3 length equals 15 residues. The V end was cut by 7 bases, the J end by 5 bases, with 20 bases between.